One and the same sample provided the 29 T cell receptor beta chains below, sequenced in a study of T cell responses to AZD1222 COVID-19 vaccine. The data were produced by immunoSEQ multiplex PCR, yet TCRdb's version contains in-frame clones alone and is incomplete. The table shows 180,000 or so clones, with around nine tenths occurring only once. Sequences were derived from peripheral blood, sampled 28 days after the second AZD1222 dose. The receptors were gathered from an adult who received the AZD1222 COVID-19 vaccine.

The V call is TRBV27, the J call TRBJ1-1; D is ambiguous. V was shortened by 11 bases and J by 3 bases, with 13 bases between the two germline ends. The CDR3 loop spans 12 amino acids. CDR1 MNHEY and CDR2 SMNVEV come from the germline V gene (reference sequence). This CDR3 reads CASRGVYTEAFF. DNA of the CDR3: TGTGCCTCCCGCGGGGTTTACACTGAAGCTTTCTTT.

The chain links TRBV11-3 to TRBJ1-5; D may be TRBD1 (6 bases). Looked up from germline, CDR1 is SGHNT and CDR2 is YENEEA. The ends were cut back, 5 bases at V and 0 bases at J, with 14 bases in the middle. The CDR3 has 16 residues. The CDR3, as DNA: TGTGCCAGCAGCCGGGGGGCAGAGTATAGCAATCAGCCCCAGCATTTT. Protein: CASSRGAEYSNQPQHF.

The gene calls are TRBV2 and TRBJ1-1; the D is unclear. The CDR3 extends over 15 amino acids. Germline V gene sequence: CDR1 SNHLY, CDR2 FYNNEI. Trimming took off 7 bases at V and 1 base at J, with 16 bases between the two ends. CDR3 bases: TGTGCCAGCATAAGCGACGGTCGTTCGAACACTGAAGCTTTCTTT. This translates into CASISDGRSNTEAFF.

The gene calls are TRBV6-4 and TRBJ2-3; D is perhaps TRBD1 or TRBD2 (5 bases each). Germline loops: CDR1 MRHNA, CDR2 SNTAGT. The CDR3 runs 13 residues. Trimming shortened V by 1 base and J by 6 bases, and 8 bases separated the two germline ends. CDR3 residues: CASSDWWGDTQYF. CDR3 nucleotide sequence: TGTGCCAGCAGTGACTGGTGGGGGGATACGCAGTATTTT.

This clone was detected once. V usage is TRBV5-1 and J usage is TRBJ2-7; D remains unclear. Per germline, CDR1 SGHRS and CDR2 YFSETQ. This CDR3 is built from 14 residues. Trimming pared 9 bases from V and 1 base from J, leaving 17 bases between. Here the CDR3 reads CATAVDGVSYEQYF. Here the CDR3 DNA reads TGCGCCACCGCCGTGGACGGTGTTTCCTACGAGCAGTACTTC.

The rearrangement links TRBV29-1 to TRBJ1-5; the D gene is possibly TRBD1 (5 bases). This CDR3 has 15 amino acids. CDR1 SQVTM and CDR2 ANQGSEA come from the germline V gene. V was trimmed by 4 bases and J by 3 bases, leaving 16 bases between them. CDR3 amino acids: CSVAQGPSYNQPQHF. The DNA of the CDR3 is TGCAGCGTTGCTCAGGGACCGAGTTACAATCAGCCCCAGCATTTT.

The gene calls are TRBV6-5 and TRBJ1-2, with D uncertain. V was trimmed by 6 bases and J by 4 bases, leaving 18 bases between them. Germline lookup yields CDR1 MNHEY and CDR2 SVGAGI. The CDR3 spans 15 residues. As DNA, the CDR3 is TGTGCCAGCAGCTCCCCCACCGGAACCTCCTATGGCTACACCTTC. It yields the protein CASSSPTGTSYGYTF.

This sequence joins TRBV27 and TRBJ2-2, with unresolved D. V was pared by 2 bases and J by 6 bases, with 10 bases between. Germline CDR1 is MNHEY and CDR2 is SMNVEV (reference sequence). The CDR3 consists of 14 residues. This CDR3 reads CASSLRNKPGELFF. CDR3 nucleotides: TGTGCCAGCAGTTTACGGAACAAACCCGGGGAGCTGTTTTTT.

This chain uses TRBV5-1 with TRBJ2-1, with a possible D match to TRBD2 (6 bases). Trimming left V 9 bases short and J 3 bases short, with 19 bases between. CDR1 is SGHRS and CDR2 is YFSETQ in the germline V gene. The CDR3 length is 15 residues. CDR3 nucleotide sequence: TGCGCCACCCACCCGGGGGACTCCTACTACAATGAGCAGTTCTTC. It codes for CATHPGDSYYNEQFF.

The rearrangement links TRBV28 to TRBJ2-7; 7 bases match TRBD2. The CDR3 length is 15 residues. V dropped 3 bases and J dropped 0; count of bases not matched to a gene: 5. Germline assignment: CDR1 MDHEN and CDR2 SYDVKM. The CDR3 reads CASSLGGRSSYEQYF. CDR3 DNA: TGTGCCAGCAGTTTGGGCGGGAGAAGCTCCTACGAGCAGTACTTC.

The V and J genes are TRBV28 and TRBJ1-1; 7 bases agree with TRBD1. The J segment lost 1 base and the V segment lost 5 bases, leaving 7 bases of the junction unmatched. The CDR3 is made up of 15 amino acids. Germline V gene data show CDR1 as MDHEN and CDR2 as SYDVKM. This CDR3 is CASSINRGGNTEAFF. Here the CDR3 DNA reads TGTGCCAGCAGTATCAACAGGGGTGGGAACACTGAAGCTTTCTTT.

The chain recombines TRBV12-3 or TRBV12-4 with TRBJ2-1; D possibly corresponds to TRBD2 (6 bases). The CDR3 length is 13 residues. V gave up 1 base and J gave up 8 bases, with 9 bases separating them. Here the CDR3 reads CASSLGDSYEQFF. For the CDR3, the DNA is TGTGCCAGCAGTTTAGGGGACTCATATGAGCAGTTCTTC.

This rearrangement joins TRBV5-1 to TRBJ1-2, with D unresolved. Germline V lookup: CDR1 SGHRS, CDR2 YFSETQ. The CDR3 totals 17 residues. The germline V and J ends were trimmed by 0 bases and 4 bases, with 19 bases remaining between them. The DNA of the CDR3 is TGCGCCAGCAGCTTGGAGGGAGGAAAACCTTCTGGCTATGGCTACACCTTC. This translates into CASSLEGGKPSGYGYTF.

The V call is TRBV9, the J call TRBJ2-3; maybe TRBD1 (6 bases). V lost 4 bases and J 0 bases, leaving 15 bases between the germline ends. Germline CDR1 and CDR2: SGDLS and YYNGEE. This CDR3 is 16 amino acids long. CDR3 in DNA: TGTGCCAGCAGCTTCAGGGGTAACCCTAGCACAGATACGCAGTATTTT. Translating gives CASSFRGNPSTDTQYF. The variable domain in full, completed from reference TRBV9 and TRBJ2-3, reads DSGVTQTPKHLITATGQRVTLRCSPRSGDLSVYWYQQSLDQGLQFLIQYYNGEERAKGNILERFSAQQFPDLHSELNLSSLELGDSALYFCASSFRGNPSTDTQYFGPGTRLTVL.

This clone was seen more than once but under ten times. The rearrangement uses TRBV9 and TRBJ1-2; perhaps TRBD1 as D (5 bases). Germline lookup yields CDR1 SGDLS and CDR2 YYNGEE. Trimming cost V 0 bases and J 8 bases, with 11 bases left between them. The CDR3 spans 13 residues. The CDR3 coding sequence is TGTGCCAGCAGCGTAGGCGGGGGGGACGGCTACACCTTC. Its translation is CASSVGGGDGYTF. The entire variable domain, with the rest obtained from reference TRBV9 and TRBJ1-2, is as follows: DSGVTQTPKHLITATGQRVTLRCSPRSGDLSVYWYQQSLDQGLQFLIQYYNGEERAKGNILERFSAQQFPDLHSELNLSSLELGDSALYFCASSVGGGDGYTFGSGTRLTVV.

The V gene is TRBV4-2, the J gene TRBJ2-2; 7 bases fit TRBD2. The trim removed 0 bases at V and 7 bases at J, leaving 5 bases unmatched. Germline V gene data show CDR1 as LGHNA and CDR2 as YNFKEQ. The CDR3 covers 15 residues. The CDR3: CASSQDERGVGELFF. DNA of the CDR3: TGTGCCAGCAGCCAAGACGAGCGGGGTGTCGGGGAGCTGTTTTTT.

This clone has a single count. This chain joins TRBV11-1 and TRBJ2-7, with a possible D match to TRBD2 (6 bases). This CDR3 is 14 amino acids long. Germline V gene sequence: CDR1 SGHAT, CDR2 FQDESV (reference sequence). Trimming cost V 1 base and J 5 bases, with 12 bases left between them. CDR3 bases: TGTGCCAGCAGCTTAGTTCGGGGGAGCGACGAGCAGTACTTC. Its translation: CASSLVRGSDEQYF.

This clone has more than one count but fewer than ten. CDR3 sequence: CASTDEGITEAFF. CDR3 nucleotides: TGTGCCAGCACCGATGAGGGGATCACTGAAGCTTTCTTT. The chain joins TRBV19 to TRBJ1-1, with D perhaps TRBD1 (5 bases). The CDR3 runs 13 residues. Trimming stripped 9 bases from V and 4 bases from J, with 15 bases between. Germline-derived CDR1 and CDR2 are LNHDA and SQIVND (reference sequence).

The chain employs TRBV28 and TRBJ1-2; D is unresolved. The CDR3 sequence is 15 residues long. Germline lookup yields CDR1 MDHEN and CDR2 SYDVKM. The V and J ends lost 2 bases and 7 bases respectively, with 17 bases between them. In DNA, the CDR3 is TGTGCCAGCAGTTTACTTGCCCCCGAACGCGGTGGCTACACCTTC. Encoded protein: CASSLLAPERGGYTF.

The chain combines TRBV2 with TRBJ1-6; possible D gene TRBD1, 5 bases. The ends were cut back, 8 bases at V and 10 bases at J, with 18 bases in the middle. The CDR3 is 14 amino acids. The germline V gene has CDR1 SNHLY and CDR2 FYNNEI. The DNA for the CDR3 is TGTGCCAGCTTGCGGGGGGACGGGAGGTCACCCCTCCACTTT. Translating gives CASLRGDGRSPLHF. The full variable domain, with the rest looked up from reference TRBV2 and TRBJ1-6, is EPEVTQTPSHQVTQMGQEVILRCVPISNHLYFYWYRQILGQKVEFLVSFYNNEISEKSEIFDDQFSVERPDGSNFTLKIRSTKLEDSAMYFCASLRGDGRSPLHFGNGTRLTVT.

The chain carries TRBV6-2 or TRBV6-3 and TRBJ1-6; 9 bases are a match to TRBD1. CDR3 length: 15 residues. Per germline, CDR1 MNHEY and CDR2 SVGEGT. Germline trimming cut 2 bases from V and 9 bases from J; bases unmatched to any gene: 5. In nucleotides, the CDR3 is TGTGCCAGCAGTTACGGGGGGACAGGGCCTTCACCCCTCCACTTT. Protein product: CASSYGGTGPSPLHF.

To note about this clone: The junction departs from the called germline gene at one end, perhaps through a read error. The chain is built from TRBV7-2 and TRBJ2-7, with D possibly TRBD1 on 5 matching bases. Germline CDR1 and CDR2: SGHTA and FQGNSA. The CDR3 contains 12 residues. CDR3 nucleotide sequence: TGTGCGAGCAGACCGGTAGGGGCGTCAGAGTACTTC. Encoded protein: CASRPVGASEYF.

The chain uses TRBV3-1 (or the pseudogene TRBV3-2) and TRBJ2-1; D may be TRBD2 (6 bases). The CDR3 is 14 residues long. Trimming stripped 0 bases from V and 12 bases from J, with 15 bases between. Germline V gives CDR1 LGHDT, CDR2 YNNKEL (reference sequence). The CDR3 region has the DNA TGTGCCAGCAGCCAAGAAGGCGGAGGGCATACGCAGTTCTTC. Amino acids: CASSQEGGGHTQFF.

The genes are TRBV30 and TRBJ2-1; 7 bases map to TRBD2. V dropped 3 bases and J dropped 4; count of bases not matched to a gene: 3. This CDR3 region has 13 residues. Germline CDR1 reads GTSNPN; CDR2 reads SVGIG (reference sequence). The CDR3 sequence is CAWRGSGYNEQFF. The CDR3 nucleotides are TGTGCCTGGAGGGGTAGCGGGTACAATGAGCAGTTCTTC.

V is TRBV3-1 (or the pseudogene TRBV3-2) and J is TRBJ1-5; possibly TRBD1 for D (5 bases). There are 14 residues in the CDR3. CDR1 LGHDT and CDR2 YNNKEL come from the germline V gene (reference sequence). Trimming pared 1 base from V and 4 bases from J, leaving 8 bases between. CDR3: CASSQGGDNQPQHF. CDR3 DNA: TGTGCCAGCAGCCAAGGAGGGGATAATCAGCCCCAGCATTTT.

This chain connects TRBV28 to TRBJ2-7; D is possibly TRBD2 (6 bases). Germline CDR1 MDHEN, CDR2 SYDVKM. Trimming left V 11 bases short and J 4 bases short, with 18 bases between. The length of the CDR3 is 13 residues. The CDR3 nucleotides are TGTGCCGCGGGCGGGAAGGAGGGTTACGAGCAGTACTTC. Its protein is CAAGGKEGYEQYF.

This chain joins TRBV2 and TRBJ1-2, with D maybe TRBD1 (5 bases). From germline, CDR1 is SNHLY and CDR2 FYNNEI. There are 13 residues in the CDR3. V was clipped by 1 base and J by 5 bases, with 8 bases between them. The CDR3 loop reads CASSEGGEYGYTF. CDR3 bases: TGTGCCAGCAGTGAAGGGGGGGAGTATGGCTACACCTTC. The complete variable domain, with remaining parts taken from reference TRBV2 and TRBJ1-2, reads EPEVTQTPSHQVTQMGQEVILRCVPISNHLYFYWYRQILGQKVEFLVSFYNNEISEKSEIFDDQFSVERPDGSNFTLKIRSTKLEDSAMYFCASSEGGEYGYTFGSGTRLTVV.

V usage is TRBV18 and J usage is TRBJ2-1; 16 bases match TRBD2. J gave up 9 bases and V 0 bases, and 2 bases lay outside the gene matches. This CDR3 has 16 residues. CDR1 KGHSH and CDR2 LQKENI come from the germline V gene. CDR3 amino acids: CASSPPGTSGRGEQFF. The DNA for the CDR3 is TGTGCCAGCTCACCACCGGGGACTAGCGGGAGGGGTGAGCAGTTCTTC.

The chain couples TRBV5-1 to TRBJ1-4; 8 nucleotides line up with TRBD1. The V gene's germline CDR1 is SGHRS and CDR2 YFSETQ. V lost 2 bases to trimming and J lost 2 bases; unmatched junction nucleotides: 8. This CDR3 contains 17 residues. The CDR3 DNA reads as TGCGCCAGCAGCTTTGGACGGGACAGGATGACTAATGAAAAACTGTTTTTT. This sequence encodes CASSFGRDRMTNEKLFF.